Listed here are 5 T cell receptor beta chains from one sample, sequenced in a study of cytomegalovirus exposure and HLA in healthy donors. PCR involved 60 Vbeta and 13 Jbeta primers. Some clones are missing from TCRdb's copy, which holds only in-frame ones; the method was immunoSEQ multiplex PCR. The sample has around 140,000 clones. Material for sequencing was PBMCs. These receptors all come from a man aged 18 to 30 in good health and CMV-seronegative.

This sequence joins TRBV30 and TRBJ2-5, with 12 bases lining up with TRBD1. Germline V gives CDR1 GTSNPN, CDR2 SVGIG (reference sequence). The ends lost 1 base at V and 3 bases at J; junction bases unmatched: 6. The CDR3 runs to 16 residues. As DNA, the CDR3 is TGTGCCTGGAGTGAAGGGACAGGGGGCCGAGAAGAGACCCAGTACTTC. This sequence encodes CAWSEGTGGREETQYF. Full variable domain (remainder filled in from reference TRBV30 and TRBJ2-5): SQTIHQWPATLVQPVGSPLSLECTVEGTSNPNLYWYRQAAGRGLQLLFYSVGIGQISSEVPQNLSASRPQDRQFILSSKKLLLSDSGFYLCAWSEGTGGREETQYFGPGTRLLVL.

The V and J genes are TRBV5-4 and TRBJ2-5, with D unresolved. This CDR3 is 12 amino acids long. V lost 0 bases and J lost 5, with 5 bases in between. Per germline, CDR1 SGHNT and CDR2 YYREEE (reference sequence). The DNA of the CDR3 is TGTGCCAGCAGCTTGGAACAGGAGACCCAGTACTTC. It encodes CASSLEQETQYF.

The chain employs TRBV11-1 and TRBJ2-1, with 8 bases matching TRBD1. Germline V gene sequence: CDR1 SGHAT, CDR2 FQDESV (reference sequence). This CDR3 comprises 16 residues. Trimming removed 5 bases from V and 8 bases from J; junction bases left unmatched: 14. Here the CDR3 reads CASSPGRQGKNDEQFF. Written as DNA, the CDR3 is TGTGCCAGCAGCCCCGGGAGACAGGGGAAGAACGATGAGCAGTTCTTC.

The genes are TRBV9 and TRBJ2-1; 9 bases are a match to TRBD2. V dropped 3 bases and J dropped 5; count of bases not matched to a gene: 18. The CDR3 sequence is 19 residues long. The germline V gene has CDR1 SGDLS and CDR2 YYNGEE. The CDR3, as DNA: TGTGCCAGCAGCGCCAGACCCTCCCGCGGCGGGAGGGCCAACAATGAGCAGTTCTTC. It encodes CASSARPSRGGRANNEQFF.

The V call is TRBV7-9, the J call TRBJ1-1; D remains ambiguous. The CDR3 covers 13 residues. V lost 1 base, J lost 0 bases, and 3 bases lay in between. The V gene's germline CDR1 is SEHNR and CDR2 FQNEAQ (reference sequence). The CDR3 sequence: CASSLDLNTEAFF. CDR3 DNA sequence: TGTGCCAGCAGCTTAGACTTGAACACTGAAGCTTTCTTT.